These T cell receptor beta chains were read from a single sample in a study of T cells after yellow fever vaccination. From the 5' RACE reads, TCRdb called clonotypes with MiXCR, one entry per CDR3 protein. The sample lists about 300,000 distinct CDR3 sequences, about 10% occurring once. The sequencing used CD4+ T cells sorted from PBMCs, collected 5 days after the yellow fever booster vaccination. The source of these receptors is a man between 18 and 29 years old who received the YFV17D yellow fever vaccine. CDR3s include the opening cysteine and the closing phenylalanine or tryptophan. D genes are given only for firm matches. A clone size is listed for some rows: how often the clone was seen (once, few, many), or a class if it is expanded.

V: TRBV7-2; size: many; J: TRBJ2-4; D: -; CDR3: CASSPFSGSDIQYF; DNA: TGTGCCAGCAGCCCCTTTTCGGGGTCGGACATTCAGTACTTC
V: TRBV7-9; size: -; J: TRBJ2-7; D: TRBD1; CDR3: CASSSPGTGYYEQYF; DNA: TGTGCCAGCAGCTCCCCCGGGACAGGGTACTACGAGCAGTACTTC
V: TRBV7-2; size: -; J: TRBJ2-3; D: TRBD2; CDR3: CASSSGLVGHTQYF; DNA: TGTGCCAGCAGCTCGGGACTAGTCGGGCATACGCAGTATTTT
V: TRBV5-1; size: -; J: TRBJ1-2; D: -; CDR3: CASSTGGIGGYTF; DNA: TGCGCCAGCAGCACCGGGGGTATCGGTGGCTACACCTTC
V: TRBV5-4; size: -; J: TRBJ2-2; D: -; CDR3: CASLRDIDTGELFF; DNA: TGTGCCAGTCTCCGGGACATAGACACCGGGGAGCTGTTTTTT
V: TRBV6-5; size: -; J: TRBJ2-3; D: TRBD2; CDR3: CASSYQRGGTDTQYF; DNA: TGTGCCAGCAGTTACCAGCGGGGAGGAACAGATACGCAGTATTTT
V: TRBV12-3/TRBV12-4; size: many; J: TRBJ1-2; D: TRBD1; CDR3: CASSPTDRGNGYTF; DNA: TGTGCCAGCAGTCCCACGGACAGGGGAAACGGCTACACCTTC
V: TRBV11-3; size: few; J: TRBJ2-2; D: TRBD2; CDR3: CASSPPSPTSGVTGELFF; DNA: TGTGCCAGCAGCCCCCCGAGCCCGACTAGCGGAGTCACCGGGGAGCTGTTTTTT
V: TRBV4-1; size: few; J: TRBJ2-2; D: TRBD2; CDR3: CASSQAKRGGTGELFF; DNA: TGCGCCAGCAGCCAAGCGAAGCGGGGGGGTACCGGGGAGCTGTTTTTT
V: TRBV20-1; size: few; J: TRBJ2-1; D: TRBD2; CDR3: CSARVADGGDEQFF; DNA: TGCAGTGCTCGGGTTGCGGACGGGGGGGACGAGCAGTTCTTC
V: TRBV9; size: -; J: TRBJ2-3; D: -; CDR3: CASSVRGTTDTQYF; DNA: TGTGCCAGCAGCGTACGGGGGACCACAGATACGCAGTATTTT
V: TRBV10-1; size: many; J: TRBJ2-3; D: TRBD1; CDR3: CASSDGQGTDTQYF; DNA: TGCGCCAGCAGCGATGGACAGGGAACAGATACGCAGTATTTT
V: TRBV7-9; size: -; J: TRBJ2-5; D: -; CDR3: CASSLDRRRETQYF; DNA: TGTGCCAGCAGCTTAGATCGCAGGCGAGAGACCCAGTACTTC
V: TRBV20-1; size: -; J: TRBJ1-2; D: -; CDR3: CSASQGDGYGYTF; DNA: TGCAGTGCTAGTCAGGGTGATGGCTATGGCTACACCTTC
V: TRBV6-5; size: -; J: TRBJ1-6; D: -; CDR3: CASSYQYIDSPLHF; DNA: TGTGCCAGCAGTTATCAATATATAGATTCACCCCTCCACTTT
V: TRBV14; size: -; J: TRBJ1-6; D: -; CDR3: CASSPRTFGSSYNSPLHF; DNA: TGTGCCAGCAGCCCCAGGACATTCGGGAGCTCCTATAATTCACCCCTCCACTTT
V: TRBV6-1; size: few; J: TRBJ1-1; D: TRBD1; CDR3: CASTTGQGRNTEAFF; DNA: TGTGCCAGCACCACAGGACAGGGGCGGAACACTGAAGCTTTCTTT
V: TRBV24-1; size: -; J: TRBJ2-3; D: -; CDR3: CATSDAAEDTQYF; DNA: TGTGCCACCAGTGATGCGGCCGAAGATACGCAGTATTTT
V: TRBV20-1; size: -; J: TRBJ1-2; D: -; CDR3: CSAKLFEQNYGYTF; DNA: TGCAGTGCTAAGCTATTCGAACAGAACTATGGCTACACCTTC
V: TRBV11-2; size: -; J: TRBJ2-1; D: -; CDR3: CASSLWSTVLGNEQFF; DNA: TGTGCCAGCAGCTTATGGTCGACAGTTCTTGGTAATGAGCAGTTCTTC
V: TRBV7-2; size: few; J: TRBJ1-6; D: -; CDR3: CASSPDRNTKNSPLHF; DNA: TGTGCCAGCAGCCCGGACCGAAATACGAAAAATTCACCCCTCCACTTT
V: TRBV5-1; size: -; J: TRBJ2-7; D: -; CDR3: CASSLAPRDEQYF; DNA: TGCGCCAGCAGCTTAGCCCCCAGAGACGAGCAGTACTTC
V: TRBV18; size: many; J: TRBJ2-7; D: TRBD1; CDR3: CASSQGASYEQYF; DNA: TGTGCCAGCTCACAGGGGGCGAGTTACGAGCAGTACTTC
V: TRBV6-5; size: -; J: TRBJ2-2; D: -; CDR3: CASSYERGDGELFF; DNA: TGTGCCAGCAGTTACGAACGGGGAGACGGGGAGCTGTTTTTT
V: TRBV5-5; size: -; J: TRBJ1-2; D: -; CDR3: CASTFGVKFDYTF; DNA: TGTGCCAGCACCTTTGGGGTGAAATTTGACTACACCTTC
V: TRBV4-3; size: few; J: TRBJ2-5; D: TRBD2; CDR3: CASSQGLAGAQETQYF; DNA: TGCGCCAGCAGCCAGGGACTAGCGGGGGCCCAAGAGACCCAGTACTTC
V: TRBV19; size: -; J: TRBJ1-6; D: TRBD1; CDR3: CASSDWTGGRNSPLHF; DNA: TGTGCCAGTAGTGATTGGACAGGGGGCAGGAATTCACCCCTCCACTTT
V: TRBV2; size: few; J: TRBJ1-2; D: TRBD1; CDR3: CASSPGQGVYTF; DNA: TGTGCCAGCAGTCCGGGACAGGGGGTCTACACCTTC
V: TRBV27; size: few; J: TRBJ1-2; D: -; CDR3: CASSWQGTDYGYTF; DNA: TGTGCCAGCAGTTGGCAGGGGACGGACTATGGCTACACCTTC
V: TRBV10-3; size: many; J: TRBJ2-3; D: -; CDR3: CAISGQGRTDTQYF; DNA: TGTGCCATCAGTGGGCAGGGTAGAACAGATACGCAGTATTTT
V: TRBV12-3/TRBV12-4; size: -; J: TRBJ2-1; D: -; CDR3: CASSSSSRNEQFF; DNA: TGTGCCAGCAGTTCCTCGTCCCGGAATGAGCAGTTCTTC
V: TRBV6-1; size: -; J: TRBJ1-2; D: TRBD1; CDR3: CASSATGPHGYTF; DNA: TGTGCCAGCAGCGCGACAGGGCCCCATGGCTACACCTTC
V: TRBV3-1; size: few; J: TRBJ1-3; D: -; CDR3: CASSQDSVSGNTIYF; DNA: TGTGCCAGCAGCCAAGACTCCGTCTCTGGAAACACCATATATTTT
V: TRBV12-3/TRBV12-4; size: -; J: TRBJ2-2; D: -; CDR3: CASSLVSAGELFF; DNA: TGTGCCAGCAGTTTAGTGTCGGCCGGGGAGCTGTTTTTT
V: TRBV10-3; size: -; J: TRBJ2-2; D: -; CDR3: CAITPTRWGGELFF; DNA: TGTGCCATCACCCCTACTAGATGGGGCGGGGAGCTGTTTTTT
V: TRBV5-6; size: once; J: TRBJ2-5; D: TRBD1; CDR3: CASSLSGTGLETQYF; DNA: TGTGCCAGCAGCTTGTCCGGGACAGGGTTAGAGACCCAGTACTTC
V: TRBV7-2; size: few; J: TRBJ2-5; D: TRBD2; CDR3: CASSPRLAGEETQYF; DNA: TGTGCCAGCAGCCCCCGACTAGCGGGGGAAGAGACCCAGTACTTC
V: TRBV5-1; size: -; J: TRBJ2-6; D: -; CDR3: CASSNYSGANVLTF; DNA: TGCGCCAGTTCGAACTACAGCGGGGCCAACGTCCTGACTTTC
V: TRBV29-1; size: -; J: TRBJ1-1; D: -; CDR3: CSVEGRAATNTEAFF; DNA: TGCAGCGTTGAAGGTCGGGCTGCCACGAACACTGAAGCTTTCTTT
V: TRBV5-1; size: few; J: TRBJ2-5; D: TRBD1; CDR3: CAVKLYRGPFETQYF; DNA: TGCGCCGTCAAGCTGTACAGGGGGCCCTTTGAGACCCAGTACTTC
V: TRBV2; size: -; J: TRBJ1-3; D: -; CDR3: CASSAPSDSGNTIYF; DNA: TGTGCCAGCAGTGCCCCGTCTGACTCTGGAAACACCATATATTTT
V: TRBV4-3; size: -; J: TRBJ1-2; D: -; CDR3: CASSQGWQGRFGYTF; DNA: TGCGCCAGCAGCCAAGGTTGGCAGGGAAGGTTTGGCTACACCTTC
V: TRBV23-1; size: few; J: TRBJ2-5; D: TRBD2; CDR3: CASLTPGGVHLQETQYF; DNA: TGCGCCAGCCTCACACCTGGGGGGGTCCACCTCCAAGAGACCCAGTACTTC
V: TRBV11-2; size: few; J: TRBJ2-3; D: TRBD1; CDR3: CASSAQTGRTQYF; DNA: TGTGCCAGCAGCGCGCAGACAGGGCGTACGCAGTATTTT
V: TRBV4-3; size: many; J: TRBJ2-7; D: TRBD2; CDR3: CASSPGLAGNYEQYF; DNA: TGCGCCAGCAGCCCAGGACTAGCGGGTAACTACGAGCAGTACTTC
V: TRBV5-1; size: many; J: TRBJ1-1; D: TRBD1; CDR3: CASSRQGNTEAFF; DNA: TGTGCCAGCAGCCGACAGGGGAACACTGAAGCTTTCTTT
V: TRBV5-1; size: -; J: TRBJ1-6; D: TRBD1; CDR3: CASSRQTGDNSPLHF; DNA: TGCGCCAGCAGCCGTCAAACAGGGGACAATTCACCCCTCCACTTT
V: TRBV19; size: few; J: TRBJ2-2; D: -; CDR3: CASSDGGDTGELFF; DNA: TGTGCCAGTAGCGACGGGGGTGACACCGGGGAGCTGTTTTTT
V: TRBV9; size: -; J: TRBJ1-1; D: TRBD1; CDR3: CASSDGTGGRRAFF; DNA: TGTGCCAGCAGCGATGGGACAGGGGGGCGGCGGGCTTTCTTT
V: TRBV6-6; size: few; J: TRBJ1-2; D: -; CDR3: CASSYQGTSKGSGYTF; DNA: TGTGCCAGCAGTTACCAGGGGACGTCCAAGGGGAGTGGCTACACCTTC
V: TRBV6-5; size: few; J: TRBJ2-3; D: -; CDR3: CASSYGLRGLQYF; DNA: TGTGCCAGCAGCTACGGATTAAGGGGACTGCAGTATTTT
V: TRBV6-5; size: few; J: TRBJ1-3; D: -; CDR3: CASSYSSRRVPIYF; DNA: TGTGCCAGCAGTTACTCAAGTCGGAGAGTGCCCATATATTTT
V: TRBV23-1; size: few; J: TRBJ1-1; D: -; CDR3: CASSHKDKLRAEAFF; DNA: TGCGCCAGCAGTCATAAGGACAAGCTCAGGGCTGAAGCTTTCTTT
V: TRBV7-2; size: -; J: TRBJ2-4; D: TRBD1; CDR3: CASSFKGAPDIQYF; DNA: TGTGCCAGCAGCTTCAAGGGGGCGCCTGACATTCAGTACTTC
V: TRBV20-1; size: -; J: TRBJ2-3; D: -; CDR3: CSARVVGGPLSTDTQYF; DNA: TGCAGTGCTAGAGTTGTCGGGGGCCCACTTAGCACAGATACGCAGTATTTT
V: TRBV12-3/TRBV12-4; size: -; J: TRBJ2-1; D: TRBD2; CDR3: CASSFGLAGYNEQFF; DNA: TGTGCCAGCAGTTTTGGGCTAGCGGGGTACAATGAGCAGTTCTTC
V: TRBV7-9; size: few; J: TRBJ1-6; D: -; CDR3: CASSLDVRTRINSPLHF; DNA: TGTGCCAGCAGCTTAGATGTCCGGACAAGAATTAATTCACCCCTCCACTTT
V: TRBV6-5; size: few; J: TRBJ1-1; D: -; CDR3: CASSPPRRRGTEAFF; DNA: TGTGCCAGCAGCCCCCCCCGTCGGCGGGGCACTGAAGCTTTCTTT
V: TRBV18; size: few; J: TRBJ2-1; D: TRBD2; CDR3: CASSPSGGSDEQFF; DNA: TGTGCCTCGAGCCCTAGCGGGGGGTCGGATGAGCAGTTCTTC